These 31 T cell receptor beta chains came from one sample sequenced in a study of control samples from healthy donors and cancer patients. The method was immunoSEQ multiplex PCR; TCRdb's version includes in-frame clones alone and lacks a portion of them. The data contain about 110,000 clones, approximately 82% of them singletons. Source material: blood. These receptors were obtained from a man younger than 30 in good health.

The chain has TRBV3-1 (or the pseudogene TRBV3-2) and TRBJ2-2; no firm D call. This CDR3 is 13 amino acids long. Germline V gene sequence: CDR1 LGHDT, CDR2 YNNKEL (reference sequence). V gave up 2 bases and J gave up 6 bases, with 7 bases separating them. This CDR3 is CASSQKGSGELFF. DNA of the CDR3: TGTGCCAGCAGCCAAAAAGGGTCCGGGGAGCTGTTTTTT.

J is TRBJ2-3 and V is TRBV7-9; TRBD1 is a possible D gene (6 bases). The CDR3 runs to 15 residues. Between the trimmed V and J ends, which lost 0 bases and 0 bases, there was a span of 7 bases. CDR1 and CDR2 (germline): SEHNR, FQNEAQ (reference sequence). Here the CDR3 DNA reads TGTGCCAGCAGCTTAGCAGGGGGAAGCACAGATACGCAGTATTTT. Protein product: CASSLAGGSTDTQYF.

V is TRBV12-1 and J is TRBJ2-7; TRBD1, the table's D call, lacks a check against the DNA. TRBV12-1 counts as a pseudogene. The CDR3 has 14 residues. The CDR3 spells CASSFNSLYYEQYV. The CDR3, as DNA: TGTGCCAGCAGCTTTAACAGTTTATACTACGAGCAGTACGTC.

V is TRBV19 and J is TRBJ1-3, with 10 bases identical to TRBD1. The CDR3 has 16 amino acids. The trim removed 6 bases at V and 2 bases at J, leaving 7 bases unmatched. Germline assignment: CDR1 LNHDA and CDR2 SQIVND (reference sequence). CDR3 DNA sequence: TGTGCCAGTAGGGGGACAGGGGAATCTGCTGGAAACACCATATATTTT. Protein sequence: CASRGTGESAGNTIYF.

The V call is TRBV2, the J call TRBJ2-1; D uncertain. The length of the CDR3 is 11 residues. V was trimmed by 10 bases and J by 5 bases, leaving 9 bases between them. The germline gives CDR1 SNHLY, CDR2 FYNNEI. The CDR3 reads CATTENNEQFF. The CDR3 bases are TGTGCCACCACGGAAAACAATGAGCAGTTCTTC.

The rearrangement uses TRBV19 and TRBJ1-2; 10 bases are a match to TRBD1. This CDR3 is 15 amino acids long. V shed 1 base, J shed 6 bases, and the junction held 5 bases outside the gene matches. The V gene's germline CDR1 is LNHDA and CDR2 SQIVND (reference sequence). The DNA of the CDR3 is TGTGCCAGTAGTATAGCTCACGGGACAGGGGATGGCTACACCTTC. Its protein product is CASSIAHGTGDGYTF.

The CDR3 is CASSLMINYGYTF. CDR3 nucleotides: TGTGCCAGCAGTCTGATGATTAACTATGGCTACACCTTC. The chain uses TRBV12-3 or TRBV12-4 and TRBJ1-2, with D unclear. V lost 5 bases, J lost 1 base, and 8 bases lay in between. The CDR3 sequence is 13 residues long.

In this sample, this clone turned up many times. The V call is TRBV28, the J call TRBJ1-5; D perhaps matches TRBD1 (6 bases). Germline CDR1 is MDHEN and CDR2 is SYDVKM. The V end lost 3 bases, the J end lost 3 bases, and 15 bases lay between the germline ends. CDR3 length: 16 residues. CDR3 amino acids: CASSFSRGAHNQPQHF. As DNA, the CDR3 is TGTGCCAGCAGTTTTAGTAGGGGGGCACACAATCAGCCCCAGCATTTT. Together with reference TRBV28 and TRBJ1-5, the CDR3 gives the full variable domain: DVKVTQSSRYLVKRTGEKVFLECVQDMDHENMFWYRQDPGLGLRLIYFSYDVKMKEKGDIPEGYSVSREKKERFSLILESASTNQTSMYLCASSFSRGAHNQPQHFGDGTRLSIL.

J is TRBJ2-7 and V is TRBV9, with D perhaps given as TRBD1 or TRBD2 (5 bases each). CDR1 and CDR2 (germline): SGDLS, YYNGEE. This CDR3 region has 16 residues. V was cut by 0 bases and J by 4 bases, with 17 bases left in between. The CDR3 coding sequence is TGTGCCAGCAGCGTAGTTTACGGGGCCCTAGGGTACGAGCAGTACGTC. It specifies CASSVVYGALGYEQYV.

The chain joins TRBV6-1 to TRBJ2-3; D may be TRBD1 (5 bases). The CDR3 covers 14 residues. Germline V gene data show CDR1 as MNHNS and CDR2 as SASEGT. Trimming pared 1 base from V and 5 bases from J, leaving 10 bases between. The DNA of the CDR3 is TGTGCCAGCAGTGAAGTAGCAGGGATAGATACGCAGTATTTT. Protein sequence: CASSEVAGIDTQYF.

The chain employs TRBV18 and TRBJ1-1; D not resolved. Germline CDR1 is KGHSH and CDR2 is LQKENI. V gave up 2 bases and J gave up 0 bases, with 10 bases separating them. CDR3 length equals 15 residues. The CDR3 DNA follows: TGTGCCAGCTCACCAGCCGCGGCCATGAACACTGAAGCTTTCTTT. Its protein is CASSPAAAMNTEAFF.

This clone has only a few counts. The chain employs TRBV5-4 and TRBJ2-5; 12 bases line up with TRBD1. Trimming removed 0 bases from V and 4 bases from J; junction bases left unmatched: 4. Germline lookup yields CDR1 SGHNT and CDR2 YYREEE (reference sequence). This CDR3 spans 16 amino acids. The CDR3 DNA follows: TGTGCCAGCAGCTTGGGGGGGACAGGGGGCCGAGAGACCCAGTACTTC. The encoded protein is CASSLGGTGGRETQYF.

This clone has a single count. CDR3 sequence (DNA): TGTGCCAGCGGTACGAGTGACTTTAACTATGGCTACACCTTC. Amino acids: CASGTSDFNYGYTF. V is TRBV6-6 and J is TRBJ1-2, with D uncertain. Germline lookup yields CDR1 MNHNY and CDR2 SVGAGI (reference sequence). The CDR3 length is 14 residues. Deletions cut 8 bases from V and 1 base from J, with 14 bases between.

The V gene is TRBV11-2, the J gene TRBJ1-5, with D perhaps matching TRBD1 (5 bases). Trimming pared 5 bases from V and 0 bases from J, leaving 17 bases between. Germline-derived CDR1 and CDR2 are SGHAT and FQNNGV. CDR3 length: 17 residues. CDR3 protein: CASSPGGGDLSNQPQHF. The CDR3 DNA reads TGTGCCAGCAGCCCCGGGGGTGGGGACCTTAGCAATCAGCCCCAGCATTTT.

For the CDR3, the DNA is TGCAGCGTTGTCAGAAGGGGCAGGGCATGGGATGGCTACACCTTC. As protein: CSVVRRGRAWDGYTF. This chain joins TRBV29-1 and TRBJ1-2; D may be TRBD1 (5 bases). Germline V gene lookup returns CDR1 SQVTM and CDR2 ANQGSEA. The CDR3 sequence is 15 residues long. Trimming pared 4 bases from V and 6 bases from J, leaving 21 bases between.

The chain joins TRBV27 to TRBJ1-1; 8 bases fit TRBD1. The CDR3 extends over 14 amino acids. The germline V gene encodes CDR1 MNHEY and CDR2 SMNVEV (reference sequence). V shed 6 bases and J 5 bases; nucleotides not matched to a gene: 8. DNA of the CDR3: TGTGCCAGCAGCCTCACAGGGGGAAGGACTGAAGCTTTCTTT. Translating gives CASSLTGGRTEAFF.

The rearrangement joins TRBV5-6 to TRBJ2-1; a weak D match, TRBD1 (6 bases). V was pared by 1 base and J by 3 bases, with 17 bases between. This CDR3 has 17 amino acids. The germline V gene has CDR1 SGHDT and CDR2 YYEEEE. The CDR3 reads CASSLSIFNRDYNEQFF. CDR3 DNA sequence: TGTGCCAGCAGCTTGAGTATTTTTAACAGGGACTACAATGAGCAGTTCTTC.

With regard to this clone: Other DNA sequences of this sample code for an identical CDR3. This chain joins TRBV12-3 or TRBV12-4 and TRBJ2-2; TRBD2 might be the D (5 bases). V was pared by 1 base and J by 6 bases, with 6 bases between. This CDR3 comprises 13 residues. CDR3 sequence reads: CASSLGGPGELFF. Here the CDR3 DNA reads TGTGCCAGCAGTTTAGGAGGGCCCGGGGAGCTGTTTTTT.

The gene calls are TRBV2 and TRBJ2-7, with D perhaps given as TRBD1 or TRBD2 (5 bases each). Trimming stripped 6 bases from V and 2 bases from J, with 17 bases between. The CDR3 length is 15 residues. The germline gives CDR1 SNHLY, CDR2 FYNNEI. CDR3 protein: CASRLIPGRTYEQYV. The CDR3, as DNA: TGTGCCAGCAGGCTTATCCCGGGACGGACCTACGAGCAGTACGTC.

The chain links TRBV19 to TRBJ2-5; TRBD2 aligns across 7 bases. Trimming cost V 4 bases and J 5 bases; bases outside gene matches: 7. Germline V gene lookup returns CDR1 LNHDA and CDR2 SQIVND (reference sequence). This CDR3 contains 14 residues. CDR3 coding DNA: TGTGCCAGTAGTAGGACTAGTTCAACCGAGACCCAGTACTTC. Translation gives CASSRTSSTETQYF.

This clone was counted at least ten times. The chain uses TRBV9 and TRBJ1-2; 8 bases are a match to TRBD1. CDR1 SGDLS and CDR2 YYNGEE come from the germline V gene. V trimming: 4 bases; J trimming: 4 bases; junction bases outside the gene matches: 6. The CDR3 is 14 amino acids. The CDR3 coding sequence is TGTGCCAGCAGCCCTCGACAGGGGATCTATGGCTACACCTTC. This sequence encodes CASSPRQGIYGYTF. The full variable domain, its missing parts supplied by reference TRBV9 and TRBJ1-2, is DSGVTQTPKHLITATGQRVTLRCSPRSGDLSVYWYQQSLDQGLQFLIQYYNGEERAKGNILERFSAQQFPDLHSELNLSSLELGDSALYFCASSPRQGIYGYTFGSGTRLTVV.

This clone occurred a few times. The V call is TRBV7-2, the J call TRBJ1-1, with a tentative D call TRBD1 (5 bases). The germline CDR1 and CDR2 sequences are SGHTA and FQGNSA. The germline V and J ends were trimmed by 3 bases and 4 bases, with 12 bases remaining between them. The CDR3 has 14 amino acids. The CDR3: CASSFAGLGTEAFF. The CDR3 DNA reads as TGTGCCAGCAGCTTTGCAGGGCTGGGCACTGAAGCTTTCTTT.

CDR3 region: CASSQGGRGDFTDTQYF. CDR3 bases: TGTGCCAGCAGCCAAGGGGGTCGAGGGGATTTCACAGATACGCAGTATTTT. The chain links TRBV4-2 to TRBJ2-3; D might be TRBD1 or TRBD2, each matching 5 bases. Germline CDR1 LGHNA, CDR2 YNFKEQ. The CDR3 extends over 17 amino acids. The V gene lost 1 base and the J gene lost 2 bases, with 16 bases spanning the gap.

The chain is built from TRBV10-2 and TRBJ1-1; maybe TRBD1 (6 bases). The germline V gene has CDR1 WSHSY and CDR2 SAAADI. This CDR3 region has 12 residues. The ends were cut back, 9 bases at V and 3 bases at J, with 11 bases in the middle. CDR3 region: CARGGSDTEAFF. The CDR3 DNA reads as TGCGCCAGGGGGGGCTCAGACACTGAAGCTTTCTTT.

This clone has a handful of counts. The same CDR3 also results from other DNA sequences found in this sample. The genes are TRBV27 and TRBJ1-6; no definite D call. This CDR3 is built from 15 residues. Trimming took off 4 bases at V and 9 bases at J, with 16 bases between the two ends. Germline V gene lookup returns CDR1 MNHEY and CDR2 SMNVEV (reference sequence). The CDR3 DNA sequence: TGTGCCAGCAGTTCCTCTTGGGAAAGGAGTTCACCCCTCCACTTT. This codes for CASSSSWERSSPLHF.

The CDR3 protein is CASSLPQGDLDYGYTF. CDR3 sequence (DNA): TGTGCCAGCAGCCTCCCCCAGGGGGATCTAGACTATGGCTACACCTTC. This chain joins TRBV7-2 and TRBJ1-2; 7 nucleotides agree with TRBD1. The length of the CDR3 is 16 residues. The V gene's germline CDR1 is SGHTA and CDR2 FQGNSA. With V trimmed by 5 bases and J by 3 bases, 12 bases remained unmatched.

V is TRBV5-1 and J is TRBJ2-5; no definite D call. V gave up 5 bases and J gave up 1 base, with 6 bases separating them. In germline, CDR1 is SGHRS, CDR2 YFSETQ. The CDR3 is 12 amino acids. The CDR3 reads CASRSGQETQYF. The CDR3 nucleotides are TGCGCCAGCAGATCAGGCCAAGAGACCCAGTACTTC.

V is TRBV2 and J is TRBJ2-7, with unresolved D. In germline, CDR1 is SNHLY, CDR2 FYNNEI. Trimming removed 3 bases at V and 0 bases at J, with 3 bases between. This CDR3 has 12 amino acids. The DNA of the CDR3 is TGTGCCAGCAGTGAGAGCTCCTACGAGCAGTACTTC. This codes for CASSESSYEQYF.

This CDR3 is CASSKGGASGRETQYF. CDR3 nucleotides: TGTGCCAGCAGCAAAGGGGGGGCTAGCGGGAGGGAGACCCAGTACTTC. V and J are TRBV9 and TRBJ2-5, with TRBD2 matching over 11 bases. Germline V gives CDR1 SGDLS, CDR2 YYNGEE. This CDR3 is built from 16 residues. Losses at the gene ends were 4 bases for V and 5 bases for J; bases not matched to a gene: 10.

The chain is built from TRBV9 and TRBJ2-5; D unclear. CDR1 and CDR2 from the germline V gene are SGDLS and YYNGEE. V was shortened by 4 bases and J by 1 base, with 11 bases between the two germline ends. The CDR3 totals 14 residues. The CDR3: CASSPPGFQETQYF. The CDR3, as DNA: TGTGCCAGCAGCCCCCCCGGGTTCCAAGAGACCCAGTACTTC. The whole variable domain, remainder taken from reference TRBV9 and TRBJ2-5, is DSGVTQTPKHLITATGQRVTLRCSPRSGDLSVYWYQQSLDQGLQFLIQYYNGEERAKGNILERFSAQQFPDLHSELNLSSLELGDSALYFCASSPPGFQETQYFGPGTRLLVL.

The gene calls are TRBV7-9 and TRBJ2-3, with 10 positions matching TRBD2. The V and J ends lost 0 bases and 3 bases, in that order; junction bases with no gene match: 6. The germline V gene encodes CDR1 SEHNR and CDR2 FQNEAQ (reference sequence). This CDR3 is built from 17 residues. Written as DNA, the CDR3 is TGTGCCAGCAGCTTAGCGCTAGGACTAGCGGATACAGATACGCAGTATTTT. Its protein is CASSLALGLADTDTQYF.